Each of the 32 T cell receptor beta chains below was sequenced from the same sample in a study of OX40 agonist ivuxolimab in advanced cancers. Sequenced by immunoSEQ multiplex PCR; TCRdb stores in-frame clones only, minus some. Here the sample spans around 23,000 clones, approximately 80% being singletons. Sequenced here: CD4+ or CD8+ T cells sorted from blood, sampled in a trial of the OX40 agonist ivuxolimab. All receptors come from an adult with an advanced solid tumor such as melanoma, head and neck, liver or kidney cancer.

The chain links TRBV2 to TRBJ1-2, with TRBD1 matching over 9 bases. The CDR3 loop spans 18 amino acids. Germline assignment: CDR1 SNHLY and CDR2 FYNNEI. J was trimmed by 0 bases and V by 1 base; bases with no gene match: 9. CDR3 DNA: TGTGCCAGCAGTGAAGTACAGGGGGCATGGGCTACTAACTATGGCTACACCTTC. Translating gives CASSEVQGAWATNYGYTF. The full variable domain, with the rest looked up from reference TRBV2 and TRBJ1-2, is EPEVTQTPSHQVTQMGQEVILRCVPISNHLYFYWYRQILGQKVEFLVSFYNNEISEKSEIFDDQFSVERPDGSNFTLKIRSTKLEDSAMYFCASSEVQGAWATNYGYTFGSGTRLTVV.

The chain carries TRBV6-1 and TRBJ1-1, with D unresolved. V was clipped by 6 bases and J by 7 bases, with 6 bases between them. The CDR3 extends over 10 amino acids. CDR1 and CDR2 from the germline V gene are MNHNS and SASEGT. The CDR3 coding sequence is TGTGCCAGCAGCATTAATGAAGCTTTCTTT. Translation gives CASSINEAFF.

V is TRBV11-2 and J is TRBJ2-7; the match to TRBD2 covers 8 bases. Germline V lookup: CDR1 SGHAT, CDR2 FQNNGV. Trimming took 1 base from V and 6 from J; bases not matched to a gene: 5. The CDR3 spans 14 residues. CDR3 nucleotides: TGTGCCAGCAGCTTAGTCGGGGGGGCGGGCGAGCAGTACTTC. Protein product: CASSLVGGAGEQYF.

This chain links TRBV9 with TRBJ2-7, with 8 bases aligning to TRBD1. The CDR3 sequence is 16 residues long. CDR1 and CDR2 from the germline V gene are SGDLS and YYNGEE. J was trimmed by 0 bases and V by 0 bases; bases with no gene match: 5. CDR3 coding DNA: TGTGCCAGCAGCGTAGAGAGGACAGGGAACTCCTACGAGCAGTACTTC. It specifies CASSVERTGNSYEQYF.

The rearrangement uses TRBV28 and TRBJ2-7; D is undetermined. The CDR3 length is 15 residues. Trimming cost V 6 bases and J 6 bases, with 21 bases left between them. From germline, CDR1 is MDHEN and CDR2 SYDVKM. The CDR3 DNA reads TGTGCCAGCAGACCAAGTAGCTTCAATAAACTCGAGCAGTACTTC. Translated, it gives CASRPSSFNKLEQYF.

V and J are TRBV30 and TRBJ2-3; tentatively, D is TRBD2 (8 bases). CDR1 GTSNPN and CDR2 SVGIG come from the germline V gene (reference sequence). V was cut by 8 bases and J by 6 bases, with 21 bases left in between. There are 14 residues in the CDR3. In nucleotides, the CDR3 is TGTGCCGCGGGGGGCCACAGGGGTGGCGATACGCAGTATTTT. It codes for CAAGGHRGGDTQYF.

The V gene is TRBV7-2, the J gene TRBJ2-2, with D possibly matching TRBD1 (6 bases). Germline-derived CDR1 and CDR2 are SGHTA and FQGNSA. The CDR3 spans 15 residues. V lost 5 bases, J lost 9 bases, and 19 bases lay in between. The CDR3 DNA reads TGTGCCAGCAGCCCCATGACCGGACAGAACCGGGAGCTGTTTTTT. Translation gives CASSPMTGQNRELFF.

This clone was seen only once. The chain combines TRBV11-2 with TRBJ2-1; 7 nucleotides line up with TRBD1. Per the germline V gene, CDR1 is SGHAT and CDR2 is FQNNGV. V shed 1 base and J 0 bases; nucleotides not matched to a gene: 6. This CDR3 spans 17 amino acids. The CDR3 sequence is CASSLVLRDSSYNEQFF. The CDR3 DNA follows: TGTGCCAGCAGCTTAGTCCTAAGGGACAGCTCCTACAATGAGCAGTTCTTC.

V and J are TRBV27 and TRBJ1-1; the match to TRBD1 covers 8 bases. CDR3 length: 15 residues. The germline CDR1 and CDR2 sequences are MNHEY and SMNVEV (reference sequence). Losses at the gene ends were 7 bases for V and 1 base for J; bases not matched to a gene: 8. For the CDR3, the DNA is TGTGCCAGCAACCTAGGGACAGGCCCGAACACTGAAGCTTTCTTT. It translates to CASNLGTGPNTEAFF.

The rearrangement links TRBV28 to TRBJ1-3; maybe TRBD1 (5 bases). The length of the CDR3 is 15 residues. V was clipped by 10 bases and J by 3 bases, with 19 bases between them. Germline V CDR1 and CDR2: MDHEN, SYDVKM. The CDR3 region is CATRTTGDFGNTIYF. The CDR3, as DNA: TGTGCCACCAGGACCACAGGTGACTTTGGAAACACCATATATTTT.

The chain recombines TRBV5-4 with TRBJ1-3, with no clear D. CDR3 length equals 15 residues. Trimming stripped 3 bases from V and 0 bases from J, with 10 bases between. The germline gives CDR1 SGHNT, CDR2 YYREEE (reference sequence). CDR3 DNA sequence: TGTGCCAGCAGCTATCCTCCACACTCTGGAAACACCATATATTTT. Translated, it gives CASSYPPHSGNTIYF.

The V call is TRBV5-5, the J call TRBJ2-5, with D unresolved. This CDR3 spans 11 amino acids. CDR1 is SGHKS, CDR2 YYEKEE, per germline (reference sequence). Trimming removed 0 bases at V and 7 bases at J, with 4 bases between. The CDR3 coding sequence is TGTGCCAGCAGCTTGGTAGGGACCCAGTACTTC. The encoded protein is CASSLVGTQYF. The full variable domain, rest sourced from reference TRBV5-5 and TRBJ2-5, is DAGVTQSPTHLIKTRGQQVTLRCSPISGHKSVSWYQQVLGQGPQFIFQYYEKEERGRGNFPDRFSARQFPNYSSELNVNALLLGDSALYLCASSLVGTQYFGPGTRLLVL.

The chain has TRBV7-3 and TRBJ2-1, with D possibly TRBD1 on 5 matching bases. Trimming shortened V by 3 bases and J by 15 bases, and 15 bases separated the two germline ends. The CDR3 spans 12 residues. Germline loops: CDR1 SGHTA, CDR2 FQGTGA. CDR3 loop: CASSLAQGRRFF. CDR3 coding DNA: TGTGCCAGCAGCTTGGCCCAGGGCCGCAGGTTCTTC.

V is TRBV9 and J is TRBJ2-5; D is possibly TRBD1 or TRBD2 (5 bases each). With the DNA end fitting TRBJ2-7 better, the J assignment may be wrong. CDR3 length: 14 residues. Germline V gene lookup returns CDR1 SGDLS and CDR2 YYNGEE. The CDR3 bases are TGTGCCAGCAGCGTAGCGTGGGGACCCTACGAGCAGTACTTC. Translating it yields CASSVAWGPYEQYF.

This clone turned up a few times. The V call is TRBV6-5, the J call TRBJ1-6; D perhaps matches TRBD1 (5 bases). Deletions cut 8 bases from V and 6 bases from J, with 8 bases between. Looked up from germline, CDR1 is MNHEY and CDR2 is SVGAGI. The CDR3 extends over 12 amino acids. The CDR3 reads CASGGSNSPLHF. CDR3 nucleotides: TGTGCCAGCGGGGGGTCTAATTCACCCCTCCACTTT.

The chain is built from TRBV29-1 and TRBJ2-1; D is possibly TRBD1 (6 bases). The CDR3 has 12 amino acids. From germline, CDR1 is SQVTM and CDR2 ANQGSEA. Trimming left V 7 bases short and J 10 bases short, with 17 bases between. In DNA, the CDR3 is TGCAGCGCAGCGGTTGGTCAGGGGGAGCAGTTCTTC. Protein sequence: CSAAVGQGEQFF.

The chain recombines TRBV6-1 with TRBJ1-2, with 8 bases fitting TRBD1. The germline CDR1 and CDR2 sequences are MNHNS and SASEGT. V dropped 6 bases and J dropped 2; count of bases not matched to a gene: 5. The CDR3 contains 14 residues. The CDR3 bases are TGTGCCAGCAGCCGGACAGGGAGAAACTATGGCTACACCTTC. As protein: CASSRTGRNYGYTF.

This sequence joins TRBV19 and TRBJ2-1; maybe TRBD2 (7 bases). There are 17 residues in the CDR3. V dropped 5 bases and J dropped 8 bases, with 25 bases sitting between them. From germline, CDR1 is LNHDA and CDR2 SQIVND (reference sequence). The CDR3 nucleotides read TGTGCCAGTAGTCCTTGGGGGGGCGGGAGCGGCTTCCATGAGCAGTTCTTC. Protein product: CASSPWGGGSGFHEQFF.

This clone was detected a few times. The same CDR3 arises from other DNA sequences in this sample as well. V is TRBV5-1 and J is TRBJ2-3; D tentatively fits TRBD1 or TRBD2 (5 bases each). The length of the CDR3 is 14 residues. Trimming took 2 bases from V and 6 from J, leaving 13 bases between them. The germline V gene has CDR1 SGHRS and CDR2 YFSETQ. CDR3 sequence: CASSLGTSADTQYF. As DNA, the CDR3 is TGCGCCAGCAGCTTAGGGACGTCGGCCGATACGCAGTATTTT.

The rearrangement uses TRBV19 and TRBJ1-2, with a possible D match to TRBD1 (5 bases). Germline lookup yields CDR1 LNHDA and CDR2 SQIVND (reference sequence). This CDR3 comprises 10 residues. The ends were cut back, 8 bases at V and 4 bases at J, with 5 bases in the middle. This CDR3 reads CASGAYGYTF. The CDR3 DNA is TGTGCCAGTGGGGCCTATGGCTACACCTTC. Looking up the rest from reference TRBV19 and TRBJ1-2 gives the full variable domain: DGGITQSPKYLFRKEGQNVTLSCEQNLNHDAMYWYRQDPGQGLRLIYYSQIVNDFQKGDIAEGYSVSREKKESFPLTVTSAQKNPTAFYLCASGAYGYTFGSGTRLTVV.

This chain links TRBV7-9 with TRBJ2-4, with 9 nucleotides matching TRBD1. The CDR3 extends over 14 amino acids. The V gene's germline CDR1 is SEHNR and CDR2 FQNEAQ (reference sequence). The V gene end was trimmed by 2 bases and the J gene end by 5 bases; junction bases not matched to a gene: 1. CDR3 region: CASSLRDRENIQYF. The CDR3 bases are TGTGCCAGCAGCTTAAGGGACAGGGAAAACATTCAGTACTTC.

The CDR3 spells CAWSVGAPTSYEQYF. The CDR3 DNA sequence: TGTGCCTGGAGTGTTGGGGCACCAACCTCCTACGAGCAGTACTTC. The chain joins TRBV30 to TRBJ2-7; possible D gene TRBD1, 5 bases. The CDR3 extends over 15 amino acids. Germline CDR1 is GTSNPN and CDR2 is SVGIG (reference sequence). V was pared by 0 bases and J by 0 bases, with 12 bases between.

The chain couples TRBV7-3 to TRBJ2-1; D unresolved. V lost 5 bases, J lost 8 bases, and 13 bases lay in between. Germline CDR1 is SGHTA and CDR2 is FQGTGA. CDR3 length: 13 amino acids. This CDR3 reads CASSIRPFDEQFF. DNA for the CDR3: TGTGCCAGCAGCATCCGACCCTTCGATGAGCAGTTCTTC.

This clone was counted between two and nine times. The chain uses TRBV4-3 and TRBJ2-3; D might be TRBD2 (5 bases). V was cut by 0 bases and J by 4 bases, with 11 bases left in between. Germline assignment: CDR1 LGHNA and CDR2 YSLEER. The CDR3 spans 15 residues. The DNA for the CDR3 is TGCGCCAGCAGCCAAGATTTTGCGGGCTCAGATACGCAGTATTTT. It yields the protein CASSQDFAGSDTQYF.

This sequence joins TRBV4-3 and TRBJ1-2; D is possibly TRBD1 (5 bases). The germline CDR1 and CDR2 sequences are LGHNA and YSLEER. With 1 base removed from V and 3 bases from J, the gap between germline ends came to 12 bases. The CDR3 has 15 amino acids. The CDR3 sequence is CASSQVWMGDYGYTF. CDR3 coding DNA: TGCGCCAGCAGCCAAGTATGGATGGGGGACTATGGCTACACCTTC.

The genes are TRBV5-1 and TRBJ2-3, with no clear D. The CDR3 loop spans 14 amino acids. Germline-derived CDR1 and CDR2 are SGHRS and YFSETQ. V was pared by 4 bases and J by 0 bases, with 9 bases between. The DNA of the CDR3 is TGCGCCAGCAGCCCTTGGCGTAGCACAGATACGCAGTATTTT. This codes for CASSPWRSTDTQYF.

The V and J genes are TRBV4-3 and TRBJ2-2, with 10 bases matching TRBD1. CDR1 is LGHNA, CDR2 YSLEER, per germline. This CDR3 spans 16 amino acids. With V trimmed by 5 bases and J by 2 bases, 5 bases remained unmatched. CDR3 nucleotides: TGCGCCAGCAGCTTCGGGACAGGGGCAAACACCGGGGAGCTGTTTTTT. This translates into CASSFGTGANTGELFF.

This chain joins TRBV2 and TRBJ2-1; TRBD2 matches at 8 bases. The germline V gene has CDR1 SNHLY and CDR2 FYNNEI. V dropped 1 base and J dropped 3; count of bases not matched to a gene: 5. The CDR3 loop spans 16 amino acids. The CDR3 DNA reads TGTGCCAGCAGTGAAGGGCTAGCGGGCCTCTACAATGAGCAGTTCTTC. Residues: CASSEGLAGLYNEQFF.

The chain has TRBV9 and TRBJ2-1, with 10 bases lining up with TRBD1. The CDR3 covers 15 residues. Per germline, CDR1 SGDLS and CDR2 YYNGEE. The junction had 4 bases not matched to a gene; V was cut back by 0 bases and J by 7 bases. The CDR3 DNA reads as TGTGCCAGCAGCGTAGGGGACAGGGGTCGGAATGAGCAGTTCTTC. It specifies CASSVGDRGRNEQFF.

The chain is built from TRBV6-1 and TRBJ2-5; no definite D call. Deletions cut 5 bases from V and 2 bases from J, with 9 bases between. Germline V CDR1 and CDR2: MNHNS, SASEGT. CDR3 length: 13 amino acids. CDR3 sequence (DNA): TGTGCCAGCAGTCGGACGTTACAAGAGACCCAGTACTTC. This codes for CASSRTLQETQYF.

The gene calls are TRBV7-2 and TRBJ1-1, with unresolved D. The germline V gene has CDR1 SGHTA and CDR2 FQGNSA. The V and J ends lost 2 bases and 11 bases respectively, with 15 bases between them. The CDR3 runs 13 residues. The CDR3 is CASSLRAGLEAFF. The CDR3 DNA follows: TGTGCCAGCAGCTTAAGGGCTGGGCTGGAGGCTTTCTTT.

In this sample, this clone turned up a few times. V and J are TRBV30 and TRBJ1-2, with 8 bases fitting TRBD1. In germline, CDR1 is GTSNPN, CDR2 SVGIG (reference sequence). The CDR3 loop spans 12 amino acids. V lost 8 bases to trimming and J lost 8 bases; unmatched junction nucleotides: 10. CDR3 in amino acids: CAQDRGIYGYTF. As DNA, the CDR3 is TGTGCCCAAGACAGGGGAATCTACGGCTACACCTTC.